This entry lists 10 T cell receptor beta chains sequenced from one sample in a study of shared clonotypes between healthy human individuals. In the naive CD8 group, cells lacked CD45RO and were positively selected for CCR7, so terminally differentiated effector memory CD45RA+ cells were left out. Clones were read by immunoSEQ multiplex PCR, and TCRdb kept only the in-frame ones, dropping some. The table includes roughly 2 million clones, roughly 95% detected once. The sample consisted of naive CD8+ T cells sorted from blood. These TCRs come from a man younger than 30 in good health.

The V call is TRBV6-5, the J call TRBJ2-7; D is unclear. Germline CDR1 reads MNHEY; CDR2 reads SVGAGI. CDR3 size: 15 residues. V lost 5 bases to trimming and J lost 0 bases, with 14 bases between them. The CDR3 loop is CASSVQPRSSYEQYF. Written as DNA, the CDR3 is TGTGCCAGCAGTGTACAGCCGAGGAGCTCCTACGAGCAGTACTTC.

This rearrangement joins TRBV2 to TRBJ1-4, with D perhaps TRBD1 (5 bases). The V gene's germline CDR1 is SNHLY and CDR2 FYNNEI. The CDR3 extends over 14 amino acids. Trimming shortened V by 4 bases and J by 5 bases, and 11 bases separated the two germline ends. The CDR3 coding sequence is TGTGCCAGCAGTGGACAGCCATTGAATGAAAAACTGTTTTTT. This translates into CASSGQPLNEKLFF.

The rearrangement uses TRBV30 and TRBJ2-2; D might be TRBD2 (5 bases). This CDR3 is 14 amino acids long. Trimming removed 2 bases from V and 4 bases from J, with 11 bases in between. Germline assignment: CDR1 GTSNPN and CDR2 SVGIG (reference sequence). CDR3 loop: CAWSSRGSTGELFF. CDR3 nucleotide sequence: TGTGCCTGGAGTTCCCGGGGAAGCACCGGGGAGCTGTTTTTT.

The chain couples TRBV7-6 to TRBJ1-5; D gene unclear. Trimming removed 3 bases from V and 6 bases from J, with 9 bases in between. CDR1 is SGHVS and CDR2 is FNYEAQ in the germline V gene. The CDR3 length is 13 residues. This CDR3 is CASSLGYAQPQHF. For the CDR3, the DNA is TGTGCCAGCAGCTTGGGGTATGCTCAGCCCCAGCATTTT.

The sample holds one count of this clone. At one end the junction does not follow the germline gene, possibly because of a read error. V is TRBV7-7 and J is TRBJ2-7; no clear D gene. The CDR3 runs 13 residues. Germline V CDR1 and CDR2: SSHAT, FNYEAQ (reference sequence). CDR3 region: CASSLALAYEQYF. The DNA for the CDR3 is TGTGCTAGCAGCTTGGCTCTAGCCTACGAGCAGTACTTC.

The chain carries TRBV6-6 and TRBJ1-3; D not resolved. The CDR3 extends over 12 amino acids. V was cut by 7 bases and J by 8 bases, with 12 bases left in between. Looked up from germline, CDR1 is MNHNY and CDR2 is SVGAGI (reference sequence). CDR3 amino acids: CASTLPPYTIYF. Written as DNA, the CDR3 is TGTGCCAGCACCCTTCCACCGTACACCATATATTTT.

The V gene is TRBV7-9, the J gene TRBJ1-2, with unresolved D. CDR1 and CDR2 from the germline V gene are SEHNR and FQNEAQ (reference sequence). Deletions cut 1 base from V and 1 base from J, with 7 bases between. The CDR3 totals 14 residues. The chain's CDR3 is CASSLETSNYGYTF. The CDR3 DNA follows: TGTGCCAGCAGCTTAGAAACCAGTAACTATGGCTACACCTTC.

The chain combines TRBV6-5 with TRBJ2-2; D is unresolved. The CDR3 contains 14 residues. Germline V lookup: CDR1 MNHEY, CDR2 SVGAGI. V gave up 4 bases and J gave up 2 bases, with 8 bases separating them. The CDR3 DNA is TGTGCCAGCAGTTCTCAGATCAACACCGGGGAGCTGTTTTTT. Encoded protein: CASSSQINTGELFF.

The CDR3 spells CSGWTENTDTQYF. The CDR3 DNA reads TGCAGCGGTTGGACAGAGAACACAGATACGCAGTATTTT. The chain links TRBV29-1 to TRBJ2-3, with D perhaps TRBD1 (6 bases). The CDR3 sequence is 13 residues long. Looked up from germline, CDR1 is SQVTM and CDR2 is ANQGSEA. V shed 7 bases and J shed 2 bases, with 13 bases lying between them.

The CDR3 region is CASSQDDVNSEGAGEAFF. The DNA for the CDR3 is TGCGCCAGCAGCCAAGACGACGTGAATTCTGAGGGGGCCGGGGAAGCTTTCTTT. The chain carries TRBV4-1 and TRBJ1-1; 7 bases are shared with TRBD1. The CDR3 extends over 18 amino acids. Germline V gene data show CDR1 as MGHRA and CDR2 as YSYEKL. Trimming took 0 bases from V and 8 from J; bases not matched to a gene: 18.